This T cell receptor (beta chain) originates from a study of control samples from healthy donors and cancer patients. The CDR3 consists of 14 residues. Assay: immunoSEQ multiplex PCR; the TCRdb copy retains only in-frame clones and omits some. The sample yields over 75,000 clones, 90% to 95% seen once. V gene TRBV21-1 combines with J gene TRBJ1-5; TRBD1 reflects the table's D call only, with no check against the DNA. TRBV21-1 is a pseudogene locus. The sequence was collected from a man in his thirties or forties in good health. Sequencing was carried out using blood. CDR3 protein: CATSPYSRNQPQHF. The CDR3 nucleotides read TGTGCCACCTCACCATACAGCCGCAATCAGCCCCAGCATTTT.